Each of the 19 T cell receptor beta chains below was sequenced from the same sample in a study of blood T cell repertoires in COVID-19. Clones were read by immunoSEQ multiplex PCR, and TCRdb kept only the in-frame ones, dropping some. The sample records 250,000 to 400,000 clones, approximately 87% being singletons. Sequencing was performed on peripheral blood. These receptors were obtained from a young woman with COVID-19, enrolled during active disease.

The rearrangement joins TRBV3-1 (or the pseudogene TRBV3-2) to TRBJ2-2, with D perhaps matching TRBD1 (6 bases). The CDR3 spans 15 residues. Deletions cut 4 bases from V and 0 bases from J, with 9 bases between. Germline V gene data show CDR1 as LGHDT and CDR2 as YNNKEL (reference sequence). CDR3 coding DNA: TGTGCCAGCAGCCCGGGACACGCGAACACCGGGGAGCTGTTTTTT. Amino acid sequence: CASSPGHANTGELFF.

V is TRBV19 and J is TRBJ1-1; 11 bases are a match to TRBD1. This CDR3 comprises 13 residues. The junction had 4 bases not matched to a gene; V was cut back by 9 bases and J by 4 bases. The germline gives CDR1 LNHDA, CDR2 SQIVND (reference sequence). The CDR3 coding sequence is TGTGCCAGCTCCGGGACAGGGGGCACTGAAGCTTTCTTT. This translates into CASSGTGGTEAFF.

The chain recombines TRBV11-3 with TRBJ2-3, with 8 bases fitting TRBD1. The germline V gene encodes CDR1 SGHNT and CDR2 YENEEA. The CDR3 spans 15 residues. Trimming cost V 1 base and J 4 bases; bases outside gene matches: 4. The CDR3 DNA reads TGTGCCAGCAGCTTAGGGACAGGGATTTCAGATACGCAGTATTTT. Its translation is CASSLGTGISDTQYF.

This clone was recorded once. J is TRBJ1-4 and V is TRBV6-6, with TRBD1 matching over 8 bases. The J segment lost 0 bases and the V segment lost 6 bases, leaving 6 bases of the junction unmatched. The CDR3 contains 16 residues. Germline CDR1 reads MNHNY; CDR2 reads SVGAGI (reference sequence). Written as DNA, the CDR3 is TGTGCCAGCAGACTGACAGGGGCATCAACTAATGAAAAACTGTTTTTT. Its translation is CASRLTGASTNEKLFF.

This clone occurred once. The CDR3 nucleotides read TGTGCCAGCAGCAACCAACCGGGACAGCAAGAGACCCAGTACTTC. This encodes CASSNQPGQQETQYF. The chain recombines TRBV11-2 with TRBJ2-5, with 7 nucleotides matching TRBD1. There are 15 residues in the CDR3. Unmatched junction bases numbered 8, after V lost 5 bases and J lost 2 bases. Germline-derived CDR1 and CDR2 are SGHAT and FQNNGV.

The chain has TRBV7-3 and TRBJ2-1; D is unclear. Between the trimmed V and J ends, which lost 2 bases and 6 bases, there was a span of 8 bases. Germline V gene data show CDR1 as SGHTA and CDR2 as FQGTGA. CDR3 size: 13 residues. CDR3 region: CASSLFRGNEQFF. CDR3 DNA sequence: TGTGCCAGCAGCTTATTTCGAGGCAATGAGCAGTTCTTC.

CDR3 bases: TGTGCCAGCAGCCAAGATAGGGGGCTGGGTACAGATACGCAGTATTTT. Translating gives CASSQDRGLGTDTQYF. The J gene is TRBJ2-3, the V gene TRBV4-2, with 7 bases matching TRBD1. CDR1 and CDR2 from the germline V gene are LGHNA and YNFKEQ. The CDR3 is made up of 16 amino acids. The V gene end was trimmed by 0 bases and the J gene end by 3 bases; junction bases not matched to a gene: 6.

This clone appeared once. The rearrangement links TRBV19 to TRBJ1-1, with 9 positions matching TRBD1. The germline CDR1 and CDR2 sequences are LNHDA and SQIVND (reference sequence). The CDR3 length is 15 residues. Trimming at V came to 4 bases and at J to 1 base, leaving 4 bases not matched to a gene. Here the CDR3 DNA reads TGTGCCAGTAGTAGGGTGGACAGGGGGAACACTGAAGCTTTCTTT. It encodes CASSRVDRGNTEAFF.

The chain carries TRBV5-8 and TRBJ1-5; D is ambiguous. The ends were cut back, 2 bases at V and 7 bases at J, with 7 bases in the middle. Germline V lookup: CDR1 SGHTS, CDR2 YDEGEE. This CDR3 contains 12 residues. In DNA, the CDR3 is TGTGCCAGCAGCTTTCGGGGACAGCCCCAGCATTTT. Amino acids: CASSFRGQPQHF.

The CDR3: CASSLVGQPHEAFF. Written as DNA, the CDR3 is TGTGCCAGCAGCTTAGTGGGACAGCCACATGAAGCTTTCTTT. The chain combines TRBV11-2 with TRBJ1-1; 7 nucleotides agree with TRBD1. CDR1 and CDR2 from the germline V gene are SGHAT and FQNNGV. Trimming cost V 1 base and J 7 bases; bases outside gene matches: 6. This CDR3 comprises 14 residues.

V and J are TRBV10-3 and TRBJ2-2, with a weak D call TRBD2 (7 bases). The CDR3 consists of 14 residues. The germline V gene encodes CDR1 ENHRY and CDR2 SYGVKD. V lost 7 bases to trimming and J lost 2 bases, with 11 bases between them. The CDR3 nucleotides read TGTGCCATCATGGGGGGGCGAAACACCGGGGAGCTGTTTTTT. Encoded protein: CAIMGGRNTGELFF.

CDR3 in amino acids: CASSIVGGLSQETQYF. For the CDR3, the DNA is TGTGCCAGTAGTATAGTGGGAGGACTCTCCCAAGAGACCCAGTACTTC. The chain links TRBV19 to TRBJ2-5, with D tentatively TRBD2 (6 bases). The germline V gene has CDR1 LNHDA and CDR2 SQIVND (reference sequence). The CDR3 is 16 residues long. Trimming left V 1 base short and J 1 base short, with 13 bases between.

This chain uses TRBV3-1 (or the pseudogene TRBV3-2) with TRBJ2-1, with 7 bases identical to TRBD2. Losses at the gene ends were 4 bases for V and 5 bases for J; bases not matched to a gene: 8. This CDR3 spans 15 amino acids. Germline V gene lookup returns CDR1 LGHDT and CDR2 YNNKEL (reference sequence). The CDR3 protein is CASSPRLARHNEQFF. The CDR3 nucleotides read TGTGCCAGCAGCCCCCGACTAGCACGGCACAATGAGCAGTTCTTC.

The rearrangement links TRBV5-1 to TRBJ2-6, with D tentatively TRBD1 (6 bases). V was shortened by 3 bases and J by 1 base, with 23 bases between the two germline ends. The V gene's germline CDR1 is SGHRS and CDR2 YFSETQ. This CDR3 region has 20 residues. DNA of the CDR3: TGCGCCAGCAGCTCGGACGCCTCAGGGGATCTTTTATCTGGGGCCAACGTCCTGACTTTC. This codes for CASSSDASGDLLSGANVLTF.

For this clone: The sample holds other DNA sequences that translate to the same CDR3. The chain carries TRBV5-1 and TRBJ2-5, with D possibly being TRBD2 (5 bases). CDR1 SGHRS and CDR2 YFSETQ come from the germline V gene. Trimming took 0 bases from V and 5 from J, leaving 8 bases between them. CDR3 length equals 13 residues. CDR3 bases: TGCGCCAGCAGCTTGGCGGGGAAGGAGACCCAGTACTTC. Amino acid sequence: CASSLAGKETQYF.

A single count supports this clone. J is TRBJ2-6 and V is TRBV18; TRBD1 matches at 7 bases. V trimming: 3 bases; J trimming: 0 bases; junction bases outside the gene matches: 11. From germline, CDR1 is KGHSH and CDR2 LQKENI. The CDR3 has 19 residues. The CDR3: CASSPGTALHSSGANVLTF. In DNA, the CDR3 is TGTGCCAGCTCACCCGGGACAGCCCTTCATAGCTCTGGGGCCAACGTCCTGACTTTC.

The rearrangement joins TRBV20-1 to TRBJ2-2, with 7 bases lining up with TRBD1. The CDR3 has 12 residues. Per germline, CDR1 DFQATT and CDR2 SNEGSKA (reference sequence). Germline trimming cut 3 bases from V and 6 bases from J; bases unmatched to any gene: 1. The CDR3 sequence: CSASDRAGELFF. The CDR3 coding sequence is TGCAGTGCTAGTGACAGGGCCGGGGAGCTGTTTTTT.

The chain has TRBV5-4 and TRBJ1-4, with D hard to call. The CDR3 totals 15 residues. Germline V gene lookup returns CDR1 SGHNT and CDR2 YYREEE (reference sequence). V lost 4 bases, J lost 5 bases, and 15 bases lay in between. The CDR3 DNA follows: TGTGCCAGCAGCAGCAGGACGGGGAACAATGAAAAACTGTTTTTT. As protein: CASSSRTGNNEKLFF. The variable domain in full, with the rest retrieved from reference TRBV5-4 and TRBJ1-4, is ETGVTQSPTHLIKTRGQQVTLRCSSQSGHNTVSWYQQALGQGPQFIFQYYREEENGRGNFPPRFSGLQFPNYSSELNVNALELDDSALYLCASSSRTGNNEKLFFGSGTQLSVL.

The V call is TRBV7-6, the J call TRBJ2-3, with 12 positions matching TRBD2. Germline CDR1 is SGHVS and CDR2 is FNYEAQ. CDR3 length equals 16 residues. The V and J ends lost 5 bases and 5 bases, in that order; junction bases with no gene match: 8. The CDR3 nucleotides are TGTGCCAGCAGCCCTCGGACTAGCGGGATTGTAGATACGCAGTATTTT. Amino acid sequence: CASSPRTSGIVDTQYF.